Listed below are T cell receptor beta chains from one sample, sequenced in a study of T-cell reconstitution after alpha-beta-depleted transplantation in children. TCRdb used MiXCR to reprocess the PCR reads, holding one entry per CDR3 protein. There are 170,000 or so distinct CDR3 sequences in the sample; about 6.8% occur only once, and approximately 3% lies in the top ten. The sequencing used PBMCs from the stem cell graft donor, collected from the stem cell graft. These TCRs come from a human donor who donated a stem cell graft to a child with Wiskott-Aldrich syndrome. The CDR3 runs from the conserved cysteine through the conserved F or W. Fields, in order: J gene, V gene, D gene, clone size, CDR3 protein, CDR3 DNA. A D gene is named only where the DNA matches it firmly. A row's size may be missing; if present it is once, few, many or a size class.

J: TRBJ1-3; V: TRBV20-1; D: NA; size: many; CDR3: CSAPQVGGNTIYF; DNA: TGCAGTGCCCCCCAGGTGGGAGGGAACACCATATATTTT
J: TRBJ1-3; V: TRBV5-1; D: NA; size: few; CDR3: CASSLGTASGNTIYF; DNA: TGCGCCAGCAGCTTGGGGACGGCCTCTGGAAACACCATATATTTT
J: TRBJ1-2; V: TRBV29-1; D: TRBD1; size: many; CDR3: CSAGGGGQNYGYTF; DNA: TGCAGCGCCGGAGGAGGGGGCCAGAACTATGGCTACACCTTC
J: TRBJ1-1; V: TRBV5-1; D: TRBD1; size: few; CDR3: CASSLVPTGGTEAFF; DNA: TGCGCCAGCAGCTTGGTCCCGACAGGGGGCACTGAAGCTTTCTTT
J: TRBJ2-1; V: TRBV5-1; D: TRBD2; size: many; CDR3: CASSSGLAVSSYNEQFF; DNA: TGCGCCAGCAGCTCTGGACTAGCGGTGAGCTCCTACAATGAGCAGTTCTTC
J: TRBJ1-5; V: TRBV28; D: NA; size: many; CDR3: CASKHRDSNQPQHF; DNA: TGTGCCAGCAAACACCGGGATAGCAATCAGCCCCAGCATTTT
J: TRBJ2-1; V: TRBV30; D: NA; size: many; CDR3: CAWNPGRRNPEQFF; DNA: TGTGCCTGGAATCCGGGACGCAGAAATCCTGAGCAGTTCTTC
J: TRBJ1-6; V: TRBV12-3/TRBV12-4; D: TRBD1; size: NA; CDR3: CASRAGDRYNSPLHF; DNA: TGTGCCAGCAGAGCCGGGGACAGGTATAATTCACCCCTCCACTTT
J: TRBJ1-5; V: TRBV6-5; D: TRBD1; size: many; CDR3: CASAGQGYSNQPQHF; DNA: TGTGCTAGCGCGGGACAGGGCTATAGCAATCAGCCCCAGCATTTT
J: TRBJ2-1; V: TRBV20-1; D: TRBD2; size: many; CDR3: CSALPLTSGGSYNEQFF; DNA: TGCAGTGCTCTTCCGCTGACTAGCGGGGGCTCCTACAATGAGCAGTTCTTC
J: TRBJ2-3; V: TRBV2; D: TRBD1; size: many; CDR3: CASSGTGTGGTDTQYF; DNA: TGTGCCAGCAGTGGGACCGGGACAGGGGGCACAGATACGCAGTATTTT
J: TRBJ2-3; V: TRBV5-5; D: NA; size: NA; CDR3: CASSPGVFSTDTQYF; DNA: TGTGCCAGCAGCCCAGGGGTCTTTAGCACAGATACGCAGTATTTT
J: TRBJ1-1; V: TRBV21-1; D: NA; size: many; CDR3: CAMLNVPYEAFF; DNA: TGTGCCATGCTCAACGTCCCGTATGAAGCTTTCTTT
J: TRBJ1-4; V: TRBV29-1; D: TRBD1; size: many; CDR3: CSAGTAGEKLFF; DNA: TGCAGCGCCGGGACAGCAGGTGAAAAACTGTTTTTT
J: TRBJ2-7; V: TRBV11-2; D: NA; size: NA; CDR3: CASSPRRGIRVEQYF; DNA: TGTGCCAGCAGCCCCCGGCGAGGTATCCGGGTCGAGCAGTACTTC
J: TRBJ2-7; V: TRBV6-6; D: TRBD2; size: many; CDR3: CASSQTSPGEQYF; DNA: TGTGCCAGCAGCCAGACTAGCCCGGGGGAGCAGTACTTC
J: TRBJ2-5; V: TRBV12-3/TRBV12-4; D: TRBD2; size: many; CDR3: CASSRLAGETQYF; DNA: TGTGCCAGCAGTCGACTAGCGGGAGAGACCCAGTACTTC
J: TRBJ1-4; V: TRBV11-2; D: NA; size: few; CDR3: CASSFGTNEKLFF; DNA: TGTGCCAGCAGCTTTGGAACTAATGAAAAACTGTTTTTT
J: TRBJ2-5; V: TRBV2; D: NA; size: NA; CDR3: CASTLQKGGGETQYF; DNA: TGTGCCAGCACCCTCCAGAAGGGAGGTGGGGAGACCCAGTACTTC
J: TRBJ2-5; V: TRBV18; D: NA; size: few; CDR3: CASSPGSQLQETQYF; DNA: TGTGCCAGCTCACCTGGATCGCAGCTCCAAGAGACCCAGTACTTC
J: TRBJ2-1; V: TRBV5-6; D: NA; size: many; CDR3: CASSWRYGGGNEQFF; DNA: TGTGCCAGCAGCTGGAGATATGGAGGGGGAAATGAGCAGTTCTTC
J: TRBJ2-1; V: TRBV12-3/TRBV12-4; D: NA; size: many; CDR3: CASSTTNRAYNEQFF; DNA: TGTGCCAGCAGTACTACGAACAGAGCCTACAATGAGCAGTTCTTC
J: TRBJ2-1; V: TRBV5-1; D: NA; size: many; CDR3: CASSTRDSTYNEQFF; DNA: TGCGCCAGCAGCACCCGGGACTCGACCTACAATGAGCAGTTCTTC
J: TRBJ2-7; V: TRBV12-3/TRBV12-4; D: NA; size: many; CDR3: CASSLRPGRYEQYF; DNA: TGTGCCAGCAGTCTCCGACCAGGACGCTACGAGCAGTACTTC
J: TRBJ1-3; V: TRBV28; D: NA; size: many; CDR3: CASSSDRAGNTIYF; DNA: TGTGCCAGCAGTTCTGACAGAGCCGGAAACACCATATATTTT
J: TRBJ1-2; V: TRBV24-1; D: TRBD1; size: many; CDR3: CATSDPGQPYGYTF; DNA: TGTGCCACCAGTGACCCGGGACAGCCATATGGCTACACCTTC